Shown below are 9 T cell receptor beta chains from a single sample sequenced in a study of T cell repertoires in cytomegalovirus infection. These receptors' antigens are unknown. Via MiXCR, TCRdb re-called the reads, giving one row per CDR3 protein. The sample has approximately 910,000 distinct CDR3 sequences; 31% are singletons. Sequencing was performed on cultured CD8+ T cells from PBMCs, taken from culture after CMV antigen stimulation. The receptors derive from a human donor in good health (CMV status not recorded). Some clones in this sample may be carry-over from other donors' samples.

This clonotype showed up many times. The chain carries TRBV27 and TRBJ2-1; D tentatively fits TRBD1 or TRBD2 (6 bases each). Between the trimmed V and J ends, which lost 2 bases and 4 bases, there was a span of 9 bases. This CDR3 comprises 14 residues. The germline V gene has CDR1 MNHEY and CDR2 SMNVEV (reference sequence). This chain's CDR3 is CASSLRGPYNEQFF. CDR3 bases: TGTGCCAGCAGTTTACGGGGGCCTTACAATGAGCAGTTCTTC.

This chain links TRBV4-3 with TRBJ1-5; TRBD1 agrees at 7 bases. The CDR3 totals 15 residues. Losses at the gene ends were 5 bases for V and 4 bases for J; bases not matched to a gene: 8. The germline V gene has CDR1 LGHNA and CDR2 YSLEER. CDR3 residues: CASSGGTAPNQPQHF. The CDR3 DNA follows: TGCGCCAGCAGCGGTGGGACAGCACCTAATCAGCCCCAGCATTTT.

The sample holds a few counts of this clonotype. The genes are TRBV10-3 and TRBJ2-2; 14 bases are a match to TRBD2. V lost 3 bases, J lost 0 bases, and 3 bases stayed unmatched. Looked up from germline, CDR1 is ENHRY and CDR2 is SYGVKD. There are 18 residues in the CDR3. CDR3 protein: CAISDGLAGGPNTGELFF. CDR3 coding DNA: TGTGCCATCAGTGACGGACTAGCGGGGGGACCGAACACCGGGGAGCTGTTTTTT.

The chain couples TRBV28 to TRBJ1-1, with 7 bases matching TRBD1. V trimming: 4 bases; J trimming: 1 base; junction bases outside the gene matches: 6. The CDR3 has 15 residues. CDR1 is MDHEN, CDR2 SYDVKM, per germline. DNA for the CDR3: TGTGCCAGCAGTTCACCTCGACAGGGGAACACTGAAGCTTTCTTT. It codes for CASSSPRQGNTEAFF.

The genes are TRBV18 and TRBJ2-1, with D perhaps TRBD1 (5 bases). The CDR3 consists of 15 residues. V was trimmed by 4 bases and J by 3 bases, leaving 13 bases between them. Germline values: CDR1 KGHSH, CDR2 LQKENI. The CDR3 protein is CASSQGAVGYNEQFF. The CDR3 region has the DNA TGTGCCAGCTCACAAGGGGCCGTGGGCTACAATGAGCAGTTCTTC.

CDR3 region: CASSVAGTSGGDTDTQYF. CDR3 DNA: TGTGCCAGCAGCGTAGCCGGGACTAGCGGGGGGGACACAGATACGCAGTATTTT. The rearrangement joins TRBV9 to TRBJ2-3; 16 positions match TRBD2. Germline V lookup: CDR1 SGDLS, CDR2 YYNGEE. V shed 0 bases, J shed 2 bases, and the junction held 3 bases outside the gene matches. The CDR3 has 18 amino acids. Combining the CDR3 with reference TRBV9 and TRBJ2-3 gives the whole variable domain DSGVTQTPKHLITATGQRVTLRCSPRSGDLSVYWYQQSLDQGLQFLIQYYNGEERAKGNILERFSAQQFPDLHSELNLSSLELGDSALYFCASSVAGTSGGDTDTQYFGPGTRLTVL.

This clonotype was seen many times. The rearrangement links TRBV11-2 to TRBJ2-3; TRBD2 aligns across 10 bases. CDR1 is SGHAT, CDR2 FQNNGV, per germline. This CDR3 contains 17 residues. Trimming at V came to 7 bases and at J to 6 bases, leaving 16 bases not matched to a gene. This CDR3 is CASTRSSGLAKRDTQYF. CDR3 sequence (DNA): TGTGCCAGCACCCGTTCTTCGGGACTAGCGAAGAGGGATACGCAGTATTTT.

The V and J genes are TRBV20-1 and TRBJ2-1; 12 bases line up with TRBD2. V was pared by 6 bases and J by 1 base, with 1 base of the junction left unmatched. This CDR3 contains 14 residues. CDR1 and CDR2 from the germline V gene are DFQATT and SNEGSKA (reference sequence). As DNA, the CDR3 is TGCAGTGCGCTAGCGGGGGGGTCCTACAATGAGCAGTTCTTC. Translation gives CSALAGGSYNEQFF.

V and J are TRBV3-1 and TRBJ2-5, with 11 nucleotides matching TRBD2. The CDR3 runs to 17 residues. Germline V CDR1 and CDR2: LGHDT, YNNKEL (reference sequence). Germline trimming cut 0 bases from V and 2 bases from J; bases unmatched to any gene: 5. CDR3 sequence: CASSQDSLAGGQETQYF. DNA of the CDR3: TGTGCCAGCAGCCAAGATTCGCTAGCGGGGGGACAAGAGACCCAGTACTTC.